The rows below give T cell receptor beta chains drawn from one sample of a study of blood T cell repertoires in COVID-19. Some clones are missing from TCRdb's copy, which holds only in-frame ones; the method was immunoSEQ multiplex PCR. The sample contains approximately 140,000 clones, about 90% of which appear only once. The sample consisted of peripheral blood. Receptors originate from a woman in her sixties with active or convalescent COVID-19. Each CDR3 is given with its conserved first and last residue. The D gene is left open where the match is weak. Clone size is not always given. Where it is, it says once, few, many or a class for expanded clones.

CDR3nt: TGCGCCAGCAGCCACCGGGAGACAGGGTCCTACGAGCAGTACTTC
CDR3aa: CASSHRETGSYEQYF
v_gene: TRBV4-1
j_gene: TRBJ2-7
d_gene: NA
abundance: NA

CDR3nt: TGTGCCAGCAGCTTTTACGGGACAGGATTAATAACCTACGAGCAGTACTTC
CDR3aa: CASSFYGTGLITYEQYF
v_gene: TRBV11-2
j_gene: TRBJ2-7
d_gene: TRBD1
abundance: NA

CDR3nt: TGTGCCATCAGTGATGTCTCGAACACCGGGGAGCTGTTTTTT
CDR3aa: CAISDVSNTGELFF
v_gene: TRBV10-3
j_gene: TRBJ2-2
d_gene: NA
abundance: NA

CDR3nt: TGTGCCAGCAGTTATAAAGCTAAGGGGGAGAACTATGGCTACACCTTC
CDR3aa: CASSYKAKGENYGYTF
v_gene: TRBV6-6
j_gene: TRBJ1-2
d_gene: NA
abundance: NA

CDR3nt: TGCGCCAGCAGTGTGGGGGGAGGCACTGAAGCTTTCTTT
CDR3aa: CASSVGGGTEAFF
v_gene: TRBV10-1
j_gene: TRBJ1-1
d_gene: NA
abundance: NA

CDR3nt: TGCGCCAGCAGCCAAGATGCGGGGCCCTATGGCTACACCTTC
CDR3aa: CASSQDAGPYGYTF
v_gene: TRBV4-3
j_gene: TRBJ1-2
d_gene: NA
abundance: NA

CDR3nt: TGTGCCGGGCGTGGTAGCGGGGACAATGAGCAGTTCTTC
CDR3aa: CAGRGSGDNEQFF
v_gene: TRBV5-4
j_gene: TRBJ2-1
d_gene: TRBD2
abundance: NA

CDR3nt: TGTGCCAGCAGCCTGATTAGGGGGAACACTGAAGCTTTCTTT
CDR3aa: CASSLIRGNTEAFF
v_gene: TRBV6-5
j_gene: TRBJ1-1
d_gene: NA
abundance: NA

CDR3nt: TGTGCCAGCAGTTACTCGGCTACAGGGGGCTATGGCTACACCTTC
CDR3aa: CASSYSATGGYGYTF
v_gene: TRBV6-5
j_gene: TRBJ1-2
d_gene: TRBD1
abundance: NA

CDR3nt: TGTGCCAGCAGACTCGGGTTGGGAGAGACCCAGTACTTC
CDR3aa: CASRLGLGETQYF
v_gene: TRBV7-9
j_gene: TRBJ2-5
d_gene: NA
abundance: NA

CDR3nt: TGCGCCAGCAGCCAAGATGGGTGGACTAGCGGGGGCTGGATCTTC
CDR3aa: CASSQDGWTSGGWIF
v_gene: TRBV4-1
j_gene: TRBJ2-1
d_gene: TRBD2
abundance: once

CDR3nt: TGTGCCAGCAGCTTCGGAGGGGGCGAGGTAGATACGCAGTATTTT
CDR3aa: CASSFGGGEVDTQYF
v_gene: TRBV7-2
j_gene: TRBJ2-3
d_gene: NA
abundance: NA

CDR3nt: TGCGCCAGCAGCCCCGGTAGTACAGTTAACTCTGGAAACACCATATATTTT
CDR3aa: CASSPGSTVNSGNTIYF
v_gene: TRBV4-1
j_gene: TRBJ1-3
d_gene: NA
abundance: NA

CDR3nt: TGTGCCAGCTCAACCGGGACAGGGGCAACCTACGAGCAGTACTTC
CDR3aa: CASSTGTGATYEQYF
v_gene: TRBV18
j_gene: TRBJ2-7
d_gene: TRBD1
abundance: NA

CDR3nt: TGTGCTAGCAGCTTAAACAGGGGGCAAGAGACCCAGTACTTC
CDR3aa: CASSLNRGQETQYF
v_gene: TRBV7-7
j_gene: TRBJ2-5
d_gene: TRBD1
abundance: NA

CDR3nt: TGTGCCAGCAGCGTAGAGCCGAAAAACACTGAAGCTTTCTTT
CDR3aa: CASSVEPKNTEAFF
v_gene: TRBV9
j_gene: TRBJ1-1
d_gene: NA
abundance: NA

CDR3nt: TGTGCCAGCAGCGCCAGTGACTGGTTCGCAGATACGCAGTATTTT
CDR3aa: CASSASDWFADTQYF
v_gene: TRBV9
j_gene: TRBJ2-3
d_gene: NA
abundance: many

CDR3nt: TGCGCCAGCAGCCAAGATACTAGCGCCCAAGAGACCCAGTACTTC
CDR3aa: CASSQDTSAQETQYF
v_gene: TRBV4-3
j_gene: TRBJ2-5
d_gene: TRBD2
abundance: NA

CDR3nt: TGCGCCAGCAGTCCCCTTCAGCGAACGCAGTATTTT
CDR3aa: CASSPLQRTQYF
v_gene: TRBV23-1
j_gene: TRBJ2-3
d_gene: NA
abundance: NA

CDR3nt: TGCGCCAGCAGCCAAGGACTGGCGAGAGGCTACACCTTC
CDR3aa: CASSQGLARGYTF
v_gene: TRBV4-1
j_gene: TRBJ1-2
d_gene: NA
abundance: NA

CDR3nt: TGTGCCAGCTCACCGGGGGAGGCTGGGGCCAACGTCCTGACTTTC
CDR3aa: CASSPGEAGANVLTF
v_gene: TRBV18
j_gene: TRBJ2-6
d_gene: NA
abundance: NA

CDR3nt: TGTGCCAGCAGCTTAGGGACAGGGGATTATGGCTACACCTTC
CDR3aa: CASSLGTGDYGYTF
v_gene: TRBV5-4
j_gene: TRBJ1-2
d_gene: TRBD1
abundance: NA

CDR3nt: TGTGCCAGCAGCCTCATCGGGGTTTCTCCCGAGCAGTACTTC
CDR3aa: CASSLIGVSPEQYF
v_gene: TRBV27
j_gene: TRBJ2-7
d_gene: NA
abundance: NA

CDR3nt: TGTGCCAGCAGCACAACGACTAGCGGCTCAGATACGCAGTATTTT
CDR3aa: CASSTTTSGSDTQYF
v_gene: TRBV11-2
j_gene: TRBJ2-3
d_gene: TRBD2
abundance: NA

CDR3nt: TGTGCCAGCAGCTTAGATATAATTGACGGGGCCTACGAGCAGTACTTC
CDR3aa: CASSLDIIDGAYEQYF
v_gene: TRBV7-2
j_gene: TRBJ2-7
d_gene: NA
abundance: NA

CDR3nt: TGCAGTGTAGCGGACCTGAACACTGAAGCTTTCTTT
CDR3aa: CSVADLNTEAFF
v_gene: TRBV29-1
j_gene: TRBJ1-1
d_gene: NA
abundance: NA

CDR3nt: TGCGCCAGCAGCTTCCTAGCTTCCTCGGGTGCTTACTACGAGCAGTACTTC
CDR3aa: CASSFLASSGAYYEQYF
v_gene: TRBV5-1
j_gene: TRBJ2-7
d_gene: NA
abundance: NA